Following are 25 T cell receptor beta chains from one sample sequenced in a study of blood T cell repertoires in COVID-19. Method: immunoSEQ multiplex PCR; TCRdb's copy keeps in-frame clones and lacks some. The table shows 250,000 or so clones, with about 91% occurring only once. The sequenced sample consisted of peripheral blood. The receptors derive from a woman aged 40 to 49 who had recovered from COVID-19.

The sample holds one count of this clone. This chain connects TRBV6-5 to TRBJ2-7, with 7 bases fitting TRBD1. The V segment lost 6 bases and the J segment 5 bases; nucleotides outside the gene matches: 7. This CDR3 is built from 13 residues. CDR1 MNHEY and CDR2 SVGAGI come from the germline V gene. CDR3 nucleotide sequence: TGTGCCAGCAGCCCGACAGGGTTCCACGAGCAGTACGTC. Residues: CASSPTGFHEQYV.

This sequence joins TRBV7-8 and TRBJ2-5, with 8 positions matching TRBD2. V gave up 6 bases and J gave up 1 base; unmatched junction bases: 13. The CDR3 is 17 amino acids. CDR1 is SGHVS, CDR2 FQNEAQ, per germline. For the CDR3, the DNA is TGTGCCAGCAGACTAGGCCGGGTACGGGGGGGCCAAGAGACCCAGTACTTC. Amino acid sequence: CASRLGRVRGGQETQYF.

The chain couples TRBV28 to TRBJ2-3, with TRBD2 matching 7 bases. The CDR3 loop spans 16 amino acids. CDR1 and CDR2 from the germline V gene are MDHEN and SYDVKM. V trimming: 1 base; J trimming: 3 bases; junction bases outside the gene matches: 7. This chain's CDR3 is CASSLFQRGPTDTQYF. As DNA, the CDR3 is TGTGCCAGCAGTTTATTCCAGCGGGGACCGACAGATACGCAGTATTTT.

This chain joins TRBV2 and TRBJ1-1; TRBD1 matches at 9 bases. The germline CDR1 and CDR2 sequences are SNHLY and FYNNEI. V dropped 6 bases and J dropped 1; count of bases not matched to a gene: 6. The CDR3 is made up of 15 amino acids. Here the CDR3 reads CASRELTGGNTEAFF. The CDR3 coding sequence is TGTGCCAGCAGGGAGCTGACAGGGGGGAACACTGAAGCTTTCTTT.

This rearrangement joins TRBV19 to TRBJ2-1; tentative D call: TRBD1 (7 bases). Trimming took 4 bases from V and 9 from J, leaving 13 bases between them. Germline CDR1 LNHDA, CDR2 SQIVND (reference sequence). The CDR3 covers 13 residues. The chain's CDR3 is CASSNSQGGEQFF. For the CDR3, the DNA is TGTGCCAGTAGTAACTCGCAGGGGGGTGAGCAGTTCTTC.

This clone appeared a few times. The rearrangement links TRBV7-9 to TRBJ2-2; weak D call: TRBD1 (6 bases). The ends were cut back, 1 base at V and 2 bases at J, with 8 bases in the middle. CDR3 length: 15 residues. The V gene's germline CDR1 is SEHNR and CDR2 FQNEAQ (reference sequence). In nucleotides, the CDR3 is TGTGCCAGCAGCTTAGAAGGGACAAACACCGGGGAGCTGTTTTTT. Encoded protein: CASSLEGTNTGELFF.

V usage is TRBV18 and J usage is TRBJ1-2; tentatively, D is TRBD1 (5 bases). CDR3 length: 15 residues. Trimming shortened V by 6 bases and J by 0 bases, and 14 bases separated the two germline ends. Germline CDR1 is KGHSH and CDR2 is LQKENI. The CDR3 protein is CASSPTANSNYGYTF. For the CDR3, the DNA is TGTGCCAGCTCCCCGACAGCAAACTCTAACTATGGCTACACCTTC.

This chain joins TRBV28 and TRBJ2-3; 10 positions agree with TRBD1. CDR1 and CDR2 (germline): MDHEN, SYDVKM. V shed 5 bases, J shed 4 bases, and the junction held 6 bases outside the gene matches. CDR3 length equals 15 residues. The CDR3 region has the DNA TGTGCCAGCAGTACCGACAGGGGGCCCGCAGATACGCAGTATTTT. The encoded protein is CASSTDRGPADTQYF.

The chain employs TRBV29-1 and TRBJ1-2; unclear D gene. This CDR3 region has 13 residues. CDR1 is SQVTM, CDR2 ANQGSEA, per germline. Trimming removed 6 bases from V and 3 bases from J, with 14 bases in between. This CDR3 reads CSVRPGFDYGYTF. For the CDR3, the DNA is TGCAGCGTGCGACCGGGGTTCGACTATGGCTACACCTTC. The variable domain in full, completed from reference TRBV29-1 and TRBJ1-2, reads SAVISQKPSRDICQRGTSLTIQCQVDSQVTMMFWYRQQPGQSLTLIATANQGSEATYESGFVIDKFPISRPNLTFSTLTVSNMSPEDSSIYLCSVRPGFDYGYTFGSGTRLTVV.

This chain connects TRBV9 to TRBJ2-1; D is perhaps TRBD2 (5 bases). There are 17 residues in the CDR3. V was pared by 3 bases and J by 0 bases, with 16 bases between. Germline CDR1 is SGDLS and CDR2 is YYNGEE. The CDR3 bases are TGTGCCAGCAGCGGAACCGGGCTCCGGGGCTCCTACAATGAGCAGTTCTTC. As protein: CASSGTGLRGSYNEQFF.

The chain carries TRBV2 and TRBJ1-2, with D hard to call. The CDR3 consists of 12 residues. From germline, CDR1 is SNHLY and CDR2 FYNNEI. V lost 3 bases to trimming and J lost 5 bases, with 7 bases between them. The CDR3 spells CASSDVVYGYTF. The CDR3 region has the DNA TGTGCCAGCAGTGACGTCGTATATGGCTACACCTTC.

The V gene is TRBV2, the J gene TRBJ2-3; D is possibly TRBD2 (5 bases). CDR3 length: 15 residues. Germline CDR1 SNHLY, CDR2 FYNNEI. The V end was cut by 4 bases, the J end by 4 bases, with 15 bases between. For the CDR3, the DNA is TGTGCCAGCAGTGTCTACGAGGGTCGAGCAGATACGCAGTATTTT. It encodes CASSVYEGRADTQYF.

This clone occurred a few times. The V gene is TRBV29-1, the J gene TRBJ1-1; the D is unclear. V gave up 3 bases and J gave up 4 bases, with 21 bases separating them. Germline CDR1 SQVTM, CDR2 ANQGSEA. The CDR3 length is 16 residues. Written as DNA, the CDR3 is TGCAGCGTTGATGGTCCATTACGGGGTGAGAGCACTGAAGCTTTCTTT. It yields the protein CSVDGPLRGESTEAFF.

The CDR3 DNA reads TGTGCCAGCAGCCCCTTCGATCCTGACTTTACGGGCTATGGCTACACCTTC. Translating gives CASSPFDPDFTGYGYTF. The V call is TRBV9, the J call TRBJ1-2; D is ambiguous. The CDR3 loop spans 17 amino acids. Germline lookup yields CDR1 SGDLS and CDR2 YYNGEE. V was clipped by 4 bases and J by 4 bases, with 23 bases between them.

This clone was observed a few times. The chain couples TRBV27 to TRBJ2-2; TRBD1 aligns across 9 bases. Germline V gene sequence: CDR1 MNHEY, CDR2 SMNVEV (reference sequence). V trimming: 8 bases; J trimming: 6 bases; junction bases outside the gene matches: 7. The CDR3 covers 14 residues. The CDR3 protein is CASGWTGVAGELFF. Here the CDR3 DNA reads TGTGCCAGCGGATGGACAGGGGTTGCCGGGGAGCTGTTTTTT.

This clone was counted only a few times. The V and J genes are TRBV18 and TRBJ1-5; 7 positions agree with TRBD1. The V gene end was trimmed by 6 bases and the J gene end by 5 bases; junction bases not matched to a gene: 7. The CDR3 has 14 amino acids. Per the germline V gene, CDR1 is KGHSH and CDR2 is LQKENI. CDR3 in amino acids: CASSTTRGDQPQHF. The CDR3, as DNA: TGTGCCAGCTCGACGACCAGGGGGGATCAGCCCCAGCATTTT.

The genes are TRBV29-1 and TRBJ2-3; TRBD1 agrees at 11 bases. Germline CDR1 is SQVTM and CDR2 is ANQGSEA. The length of the CDR3 is 16 residues. V dropped 2 bases and J dropped 4; count of bases not matched to a gene: 8. The DNA for the CDR3 is TGCAGCGTTGAATCCCCCGGGACAGGGGGACCAGATACGCAGTATTTT. Residues: CSVESPGTGGPDTQYF.

The V call is TRBV28, the J call TRBJ2-7; D is ambiguous. CDR3 length: 11 residues. V was pared by 1 base and J by 6 bases, with 4 bases between. The germline V gene encodes CDR1 MDHEN and CDR2 SYDVKM. Written as DNA, the CDR3 is TGTGCCAGCAGTTTATCGGGCGAGCAGTACTTC. Protein sequence: CASSLSGEQYF.

This chain joins TRBV5-1 and TRBJ2-1; TRBD2 matches 8 bases. CDR3 size: 15 residues. V lost 1 base, J lost 10 bases, and 10 bases stayed unmatched. Germline CDR1 reads SGHRS; CDR2 reads YFSETQ. CDR3 sequence (DNA): TGCGCCAGCAGCTTGACGGTAGCGGGAAACGGGGAGCAGTTCTTC. This encodes CASSLTVAGNGEQFF. The full variable domain, in which reference TRBV5-1 and TRBJ2-1 provide the parts outside the CDR3, is KAGVTQTPRYLIKTRGQQVTLSCSPISGHRSVSWYQQTPGQGLQFLFEYFSETQRNKGNFPGRFSGRQFSNSRSEMNVSTLELGDSALYLCASSLTVAGNGEQFFGPGTRLTVL.

V is TRBV11-3 and J is TRBJ2-3; perhaps TRBD2 as D (6 bases). CDR1 and CDR2 (germline): SGHNT, YENEEA. The CDR3 is made up of 16 amino acids. The germline V and J ends were trimmed by 1 base and 0 bases, with 11 bases remaining between them. Written as DNA, the CDR3 is TGTGCCAGCAGCTTAGGATTAGCGGCTAGCACAGATACGCAGTATTTT. This translates into CASSLGLAASTDTQYF.

V is TRBV25-1 and J is TRBJ1-1; maybe TRBD1 (6 bases). Germline CDR1 MGHDK, CDR2 SYGVNS. The CDR3 contains 13 residues. V shed 8 bases and J shed 2 bases, with 12 bases lying between them. The CDR3 sequence: CASSGQTNTEAFF. In DNA, the CDR3 is TGTGCCAGCTCCGGACAGACAAACACTGAAGCTTTCTTT. The full variable domain, in which reference TRBV25-1 and TRBJ1-1 provide the parts outside the CDR3, is EADIYQTPRYLVIGTGKKITLECSQTMGHDKMYWYQQDPGMELHLIHYSYGVNSTEKGDLSSESTVSRIRTEHFPLTLESARPSHTSQYLCASSGQTNTEAFFGQGTRLTVV.

About this clone itself: Other nucleotide sequences from this sample produce the same CDR3. The genes are TRBV7-9 and TRBJ2-1; D unresolved. CDR1 and CDR2 (germline): SEHNR, FQNEAQ (reference sequence). This CDR3 is built from 12 residues. Trimming cost V 1 base and J 7 bases, with 5 bases left between them. The CDR3 sequence is CASSLGANEQFF. The CDR3 DNA is TGTGCCAGCAGCTTAGGTGCGAATGAGCAGTTCTTC.

This clone was observed a single time. As DNA, the CDR3 is TGCGCCAGCAGTGACACCGGGACTACCAACACAGATACGCAGTATTTT. Amino acids: CASSDTGTTNTDTQYF. The rearrangement links TRBV10-1 to TRBJ2-3, with 7 bases identical to TRBD2. J gave up 2 bases and V 3 bases, and 8 bases lay outside the gene matches. Germline CDR1 and CDR2: WNHNN and SYGVQD (reference sequence). The length of the CDR3 is 16 residues.

V usage is TRBV4-1 and J usage is TRBJ2-7; D may be TRBD2 (5 bases). Germline CDR1 and CDR2: MGHRA and YSYEKL. V lost 3 bases and J lost 4, with 16 bases in between. The CDR3 is 15 amino acids. The CDR3 here is CASSHPGIGIYEQYF. The CDR3 nucleotides are TGCGCCAGCAGCCACCCCGGGATAGGAATTTACGAGCAGTACTTC.

This chain connects TRBV6-5 to TRBJ2-7; 8 bases are a match to TRBD2. The germline gives CDR1 MNHEY, CDR2 SVGAGI. V lost 6 bases to trimming and J lost 6 bases; unmatched junction nucleotides: 10. The CDR3 totals 14 residues. CDR3 sequence reads: CASRELGRAGEQYF. The CDR3 coding sequence is TGTGCCAGCAGGGAGCTCGGGAGGGCTGGCGAGCAGTACTTC.